The 30 T cell receptor beta chains reported below all come from one sample, sequenced in a study of Graves' ophthalmopathy and Graves' hyperthyroidism (dated by TCRdb to 2016 to 2019). Sequencing relied on an Illumina HiSeq 2000. For repertoire sequencing, TCR beta CDR3 regions were amplified from RNA transcripts. The first round of RT-PCR was done with HTBI primers and the Qiagen OneStep RT-PCR kit, and was followed by a second round of multiplex PCR, then size selection and purification. Starting from the raw public reads, TCRdb applied fastp trimming at Q25, assembled clones with MiXCR and retained in-frame beta chains. Every distinct CDR3 protein forms one entry, paired with its most common genes and DNA. For this sample there are under 250,000 distinct CDR3 sequences; 29% appear just once. The ten largest make up 8.5% to 9.5% of the sample. The specimen sequenced was peripheral blood. These receptors came from a man aged 45-60 years with Graves' ophthalmopathy. Donor details come from another sample of the same person, matched by shared clones.

Ten or more counts support this clonotype. This rearrangement joins TRBV11-2 to TRBJ2-4, with D possibly being TRBD1 or TRBD2 (6 bases each). This CDR3 is 14 amino acids long. Germline CDR1 reads SGHAT; CDR2 reads FQNNGV. V was trimmed by 0 bases and J by 4 bases, leaving 7 bases between them. CDR3 amino acids: CASSLEGGKNIQYF. CDR3 DNA: TGTGCCAGCAGCTTAGAAGGGGGGAAAAACATTCAGTACTTC.

This clonotype showed up many times. This rearrangement joins TRBV29-1 to TRBJ2-2; no clear D. Trimming pared 1 base from V and 0 bases from J, leaving 3 bases between. This CDR3 contains 13 residues. Germline assignment: CDR1 SQVTM and CDR2 ANQGSEA. CDR3 region: CSVEVSNTGELFF. As DNA, the CDR3 is TGCAGCGTTGAAGTCTCGAACACCGGGGAGCTGTTTTTT.

Ten or more counts support this clonotype. The genes are TRBV2 and TRBJ2-4; D may correspond to TRBD1 or TRBD2 (5 bases each). Trimming removed 3 bases at V and 10 bases at J, with 16 bases between. The length of the CDR3 is 14 residues. Germline V lookup: CDR1 SNHLY, CDR2 FYNNEI. The CDR3 reads CASSEGVAPVIQYF. The CDR3 DNA sequence: TGTGCCAGCAGTGAGGGGGTGGCTCCAGTGATTCAGTACTTC.

With respect to this clonotype: One base away lies a much larger clone, so this may be a sequencing read error. In nucleotides, the CDR3 is TGTGCCAGAATTAACAGCGAGGAGCAGTACTTC. The encoded protein is CARINSEEQYF. The rearrangement uses TRBV2 and TRBJ2-7; D remains ambiguous. The V end lost 9 bases, the J end lost 7 bases, and 13 bases lay between the germline ends. The CDR3 spans 11 residues. CDR1 is SNHLY, CDR2 FYNNEI, per germline.

The chain combines TRBV6-2 or TRBV6-3 with TRBJ2-5; D might be TRBD1 (6 bases). V was pared by 6 bases and J by 5 bases, with 16 bases between. Germline CDR1 MNHEY, CDR2 SVGEGT. This CDR3 has 14 amino acids. The DNA of the CDR3 is TGTGCCAGCAGCCCTAACAGGGTCTCTGAGACCCAGTACTTC. It codes for CASSPNRVSETQYF.

This clonotype was seen repeatedly, ten times or more. The chain carries TRBV12-3 or TRBV12-4 and TRBJ2-2, with 8 bases matching TRBD2. CDR3 length: 16 amino acids. After removal of 7 bases from V and 3 bases from J, the junction contained 10 bases not matched to a gene. CDR3: CASNLKRELDTGELFF. The CDR3 DNA follows: TGTGCCAGCAACCTTAAGCGGGAGTTGGACACCGGGGAGCTGTTTTTT.

The table lists this clonotype with many counts. This chain links TRBV28 with TRBJ1-2, with TRBD1 identical over 8 bases. This CDR3 is built from 16 residues. Per germline, CDR1 MDHEN and CDR2 SYDVKM. The junction had 9 bases not matched to a gene; V was cut back by 5 bases and J by 1 base. The CDR3, as DNA: TGTGCCAGCAGTCCCCCGGGACAGGCTGATAACTATGGCTACACCTTC. Its protein is CASSPPGQADNYGYTF.

Ten or more counts support this clonotype. This chain joins TRBV29-1 and TRBJ2-7; D may be TRBD2 (6 bases). This CDR3 spans 15 amino acids. Trimming removed 4 bases from V and 2 bases from J, with 18 bases in between. Germline V gene data show CDR1 as SQVTM and CDR2 as ANQGSEA. CDR3 nucleotide sequence: TGCAGCGTTGCTAGCGTTGCTATGACCCCCTACGAGCAGTACTTC. It encodes CSVASVAMTPYEQYF.

This clonotype was counted many times. The V gene is TRBV5-6, the J gene TRBJ1-2, with D unclear. The CDR3 is made up of 13 amino acids. Per germline, CDR1 SGHDT and CDR2 YYEEEE. V gave up 3 bases and J gave up 12 bases, with 18 bases separating them. CDR3 coding DNA: TGTGCCAGCAGCTCCACCGCATCTGTCCTCCACACCTTC. This codes for CASSSTASVLHTF.

This rearrangement joins TRBV7-3 to TRBJ1-1; D is perhaps TRBD1 (6 bases). Germline lookup yields CDR1 SGHTA and CDR2 FQGTGA. The CDR3 totals 14 residues. With 5 bases removed from V and 4 bases from J, the gap between germline ends came to 14 bases. The CDR3 DNA follows: TGTGCCAGCAGCCTAGGGGGGTCAAGCACTGAAGCTTTCTTT. Amino acid sequence: CASSLGGSSTEAFF.

This clonotype has at least ten counts. The chain carries TRBV24-1 and TRBJ2-2, with D possibly TRBD1 on 6 matching bases. V gave up 2 bases and J gave up 6 bases, with 12 bases separating them. This CDR3 contains 15 residues. The V gene's germline CDR1 is KGHDR and CDR2 SFDVKD. The CDR3 DNA reads as TGTGCCACCAGTGATTCGACAGGCCCTCCCGGGGAGCTGTTTTTT. Its translation is CATSDSTGPPGELFF.

This clonotype was recorded at least ten times. V gene TRBV12-3 or TRBV12-4 combines with J gene TRBJ1-2, with TRBD1 as a possible D gene (5 bases). V was trimmed by 1 base and J by 5 bases, leaving 14 bases between them. The CDR3 sequence is 15 residues long. CDR3 region: CASSLDRNFRYGYTF. CDR3 coding DNA: TGTGCCAGCAGTTTAGACAGGAACTTTCGATATGGCTACACCTTC.

This clonotype came up many times. This chain joins TRBV28 and TRBJ1-2; TRBD1 is a possible D gene (6 bases). Trimming left V 5 bases short and J 7 bases short, with 17 bases between. Germline CDR1 is MDHEN and CDR2 is SYDVKM. The length of the CDR3 is 14 residues. The chain's CDR3 is CASSLRGGAGGYTF. The CDR3 nucleotides are TGTGCCAGCAGTCTCCGCGGGGGGGCTGGTGGCTACACCTTC.

This chain connects TRBV15 to TRBJ2-5, with 10 bases aligning to TRBD1. The germline V gene has CDR1 LNHNV and CDR2 YYDKDF (reference sequence). The CDR3 has 16 residues. V shed 2 bases and J 3 bases; nucleotides not matched to a gene: 6. The CDR3 bases are TGTGCCACCAGCAGAATCACCGGGACAGGGGAAGAGACCCAGTACTTC. Its translation: CATSRITGTGEETQYF.

This clonotype was seen repeatedly, ten times or more. The genes are TRBV6-5 and TRBJ2-5; D is possibly TRBD1 (6 bases). CDR3 length equals 15 residues. V lost 4 bases to trimming and J lost 0 bases, with 12 bases between them. Germline assignment: CDR1 MNHEY and CDR2 SVGAGI. CDR3: CASSSYRDNQETQYF. Here the CDR3 DNA reads TGTGCCAGCAGTTCATACCGGGACAACCAAGAGACCCAGTACTTC.

The rearrangement joins TRBV27 to TRBJ2-2; perhaps D is TRBD1 or TRBD2 (5 bases each). CDR3 length: 16 residues. CDR1 and CDR2 from the germline V gene are MNHEY and SMNVEV (reference sequence). V gave up 2 bases and J gave up 4 bases, with 14 bases separating them. The CDR3 region is CASSLRGVRRTGELFF. The CDR3 nucleotides read TGTGCCAGCAGTTTAAGAGGGGTACGTCGCACCGGGGAGCTGTTTTTT.

There are many counts of this clonotype. This chain connects TRBV29-1 to TRBJ1-1, with D perhaps TRBD1 (5 bases). Germline-derived CDR1 and CDR2 are SQVTM and ANQGSEA. The CDR3 runs 13 residues. Deletions cut 6 bases from V and 5 bases from J, with 16 bases between. CDR3 DNA: TGCAGCGTCAAGGACACGGGGGGTACTGAAGCTTTCTTT. Protein sequence: CSVKDTGGTEAFF.

This clonotype has a count of ten or more. This sequence joins TRBV11-1 and TRBJ1-2; TRBD1 agrees at 12 bases. The V gene end was trimmed by 3 bases and the J gene end by 5 bases; junction bases not matched to a gene: 10. The germline gives CDR1 SGHAT, CDR2 FQDESV (reference sequence). The CDR3 spans 17 residues. For the CDR3, the DNA is TGTGCCAGCAGCTTCGCAGGGACAGGGGGCGTTGGTTATGGCTACACCTTC. As protein: CASSFAGTGGVGYGYTF. Looking up the rest from reference TRBV11-1 and TRBJ1-2 gives the full variable domain: EAEVAQSPRYKITEKSQAVAFWCDPISGHATLYWYRQILGQGPELLVQFQDESVVDDSQLPKDRFSAERLKGVDSTLKIQPAELGDSAMYLCASSFAGTGGVGYGYTFGSGTRLTVV.

This clonotype came up many times. This chain links TRBV19 with TRBJ2-2; 8 positions agree with TRBD1. This CDR3 has 14 residues. Trimming took 10 bases from V and 7 from J; bases not matched to a gene: 11. Germline CDR1 and CDR2: LNHDA and SQIVND (reference sequence). CDR3 in DNA: TGTGCCACTGCCCGACAGGGGCAGGGCGGGGAGCTGTTTTTT. The encoded protein is CATARQGQGGELFF.

This clonotype occurred many times. The chain joins TRBV6-4 to TRBJ2-4, with 14 bases identical to TRBD2. Germline V gene lookup returns CDR1 MRHNA and CDR2 SNTAGT. The ends lost 5 bases at V and 0 bases at J; junction bases unmatched: 9. The CDR3 has 19 residues. The CDR3 DNA follows: TGTGCCAGCAGTCCAAGACTAGCGGGAGGGCTCCAAGCCAAAAACATTCAGTACTTC. Its translation is CASSPRLAGGLQAKNIQYF.

The sample holds many counts of this clonotype. This chain links TRBV28 with TRBJ1-2; 7 positions match TRBD1. The V segment lost 4 bases and the J segment 3 bases; nucleotides outside the gene matches: 11. CDR3 length: 16 residues. Germline CDR1 reads MDHEN; CDR2 reads SYDVKM. The CDR3: CASSSEDRVVDYGYTF. The DNA for the CDR3 is TGTGCCAGCAGTTCTGAAGACAGGGTAGTAGACTATGGCTACACCTTC.

This clonotype showed up many times. In DNA, the CDR3 is TGTGCCAGCAGTGAATCTAGCGGGAGGGCCTACGAGCAGTACTTC. Translation: CASSESSGRAYEQYF. The V gene is TRBV6-1, the J gene TRBJ2-7, with 12 positions matching TRBD2. The J segment lost 2 bases and the V segment lost 2 bases, leaving 1 base of the junction unmatched. The CDR3 extends over 15 amino acids. Germline V gene sequence: CDR1 MNHNS, CDR2 SASEGT.

This clonotype was counted ten times or more. This chain joins TRBV28 and TRBJ2-7, with D possibly TRBD1 on 5 matching bases. There are 12 residues in the CDR3. V was pared by 5 bases and J by 5 bases, with 10 bases between. Per the germline V gene, CDR1 is MDHEN and CDR2 is SYDVKM. The CDR3 DNA sequence: TGTGCCAGCAGTATAAGGGGTGACGAGCAGTACTTC. This encodes CASSIRGDEQYF.

This clonotype has a count of ten or more. The V and J genes are TRBV20-1 and TRBJ1-2; TRBD1 might be the D (6 bases). V lost 6 bases and J 4 bases, leaving 15 bases between the germline ends. This CDR3 has 13 residues. CDR1 DFQATT and CDR2 SNEGSKA come from the germline V gene (reference sequence). This chain's CDR3 is CSARPGGGYGYTF. The CDR3 DNA reads as TGCAGTGCCAGGCCGGGGGGCGGCTATGGCTACACCTTC.

This clonotype was seen at least ten times. This sequence joins TRBV4-1 and TRBJ2-5, with unresolved D. V was shortened by 0 bases and J by 5 bases, with 4 bases between the two germline ends. Germline loops: CDR1 MGHRA, CDR2 YSYEKL. This CDR3 is built from 12 residues. Here the CDR3 DNA reads TGCGCCAGCAGCCAAGATCATGAGACCCAGTACTTC. As protein: CASSQDHETQYF.

The rearrangement links TRBV25-1 to TRBJ1-2; 8 positions agree with TRBD1. The V gene end was trimmed by 4 bases and the J gene end by 6 bases; junction bases not matched to a gene: 7. CDR1 MGHDK and CDR2 SYGVNS come from the germline V gene. The CDR3 extends over 14 amino acids. CDR3: CASSAFLTGDGYTF. The DNA for the CDR3 is TGTGCCAGCAGTGCCTTCCTGACAGGGGATGGCTACACCTTC.

The chain joins TRBV6-2 or TRBV6-3 to TRBJ1-2; tentative D call: TRBD1 (5 bases). This CDR3 region has 15 residues. The germline V and J ends were trimmed by 2 bases and 4 bases, with 14 bases remaining between them. Germline V lookup: CDR1 MNHEY, CDR2 SVGEGT. CDR3 loop: CASSYREGYVYGYTF. The CDR3 nucleotides read TGTGCCAGCAGTTACAGGGAGGGGTACGTCTATGGCTACACCTTC.

This clonotype was seen at least ten times. The chain uses TRBV18 and TRBJ2-2; the D is unclear. Germline CDR1 is KGHSH and CDR2 is LQKENI. The CDR3 totals 11 residues. V lost 3 bases, J lost 10 bases, and 6 bases lay in between. The CDR3 loop reads CASSPRKELFF. In DNA form, the CDR3 reads TGTGCCAGCTCACCGAGAAAGGAGCTGTTTTTT.

In its sample, this clonotype was seen many times. This chain connects TRBV6-2 or TRBV6-3 to TRBJ1-1; 11 positions match TRBD1. Unmatched junction bases numbered 4, after V lost 2 bases and J lost 8 bases. The CDR3 is made up of 14 amino acids. The germline V gene encodes CDR1 MNHEY and CDR2 SVGEGT. CDR3 region: CASSYTGQGGEAFF. In DNA, the CDR3 is TGTGCCAGCAGTTACACGGGACAGGGGGGAGAAGCTTTCTTT.

The J gene is TRBJ1-3, the V gene TRBV2; D perhaps matches TRBD1 (5 bases). Per the germline V gene, CDR1 is SNHLY and CDR2 is FYNNEI. V lost 11 bases to trimming and J lost 2 bases, with 10 bases between them. The length of the CDR3 is 12 residues. CDR3 residues: CAPREAGNTIYF. CDR3 in DNA: TGTGCCCCCAGGGAGGCTGGAAACACCATATATTTT. The full variable domain, rest sourced from reference TRBV2 and TRBJ1-3, is EPEVTQTPSHQVTQMGQEVILRCVPISNHLYFYWYRQILGQKVEFLVSFYNNEISEKSEIFDDQFSVERPDGSNFTLKIRSTKLEDSAMYFCAPREAGNTIYFGEGSWLTVV.